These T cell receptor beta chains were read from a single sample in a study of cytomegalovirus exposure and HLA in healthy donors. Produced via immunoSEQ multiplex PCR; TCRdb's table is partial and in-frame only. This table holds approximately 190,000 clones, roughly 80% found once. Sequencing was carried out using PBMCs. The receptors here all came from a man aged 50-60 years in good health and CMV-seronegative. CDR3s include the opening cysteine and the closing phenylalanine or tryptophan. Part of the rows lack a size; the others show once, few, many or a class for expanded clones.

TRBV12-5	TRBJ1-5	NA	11	CASGLGLPQHF
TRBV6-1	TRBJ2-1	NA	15	CASINGLNTYNEQFF
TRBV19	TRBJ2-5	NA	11	CASGVGETQYF
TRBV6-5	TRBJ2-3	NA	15	CASSLAGGPTDTQYF
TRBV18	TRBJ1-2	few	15	CASSPPAGHSYGYTF
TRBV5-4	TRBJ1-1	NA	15	CASSWTYKGDTEAFF
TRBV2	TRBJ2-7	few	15	CASSPGQGGFREQYF
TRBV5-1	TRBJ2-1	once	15	CASSPAGGRYNEQFF
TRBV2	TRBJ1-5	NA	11	CASSDGLSQHF
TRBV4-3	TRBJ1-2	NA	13	CASSQERQHGYTF
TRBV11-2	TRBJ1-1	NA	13	CASSLGENTEAFF
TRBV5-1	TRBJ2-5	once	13	CASSFSVGETQYF
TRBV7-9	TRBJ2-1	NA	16	CASSSPLLLVAHEQFF
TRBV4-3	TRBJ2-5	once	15	CASSQEKSYQETQYF
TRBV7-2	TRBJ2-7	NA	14	CASSRSGGENEQYF
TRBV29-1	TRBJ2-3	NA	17	CSVELRAGFTGTDTQYF
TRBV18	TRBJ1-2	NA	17	CASSPQRGQGSGYGYTF
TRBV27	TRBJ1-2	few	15	CASSSLRGRDYGYTF
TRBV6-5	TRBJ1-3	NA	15	CASRPAGLVGNTIYF
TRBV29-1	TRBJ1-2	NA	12	CSAVGNNYGYTF
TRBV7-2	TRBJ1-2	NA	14	CASSITRYNYGYTF
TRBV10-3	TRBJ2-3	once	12	CAISGLTDTQYF
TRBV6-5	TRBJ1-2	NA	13	CASRSMGYYGYTF
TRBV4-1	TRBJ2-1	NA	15	CASSLGGGAINEQFF
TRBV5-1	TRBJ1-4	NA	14	CASSLGQGSEKLFF
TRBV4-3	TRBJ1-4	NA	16	CASSQGEGLGEEKLFF
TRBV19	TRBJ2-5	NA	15	CASSDPGLGVETQYF
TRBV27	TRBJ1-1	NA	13	CASSLSGTPEAFF
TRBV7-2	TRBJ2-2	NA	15	CASSIDGRRTGELFF
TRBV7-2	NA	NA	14	CASSLEVLAYEQYF
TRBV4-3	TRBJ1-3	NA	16	CASSPQGASSGNTIYF
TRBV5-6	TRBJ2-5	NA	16	CASSLKGGYGRETQYF
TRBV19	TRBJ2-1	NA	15	CASTHSGTAYNEQFF
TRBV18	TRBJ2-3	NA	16	CASSPASGTSTDTQYF
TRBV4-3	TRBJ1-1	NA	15	CASSQYRDSHPEAFF
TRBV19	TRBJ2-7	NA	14	CASTSNRASYEQYF
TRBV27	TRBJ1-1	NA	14	CASSPRTGWTEAFF
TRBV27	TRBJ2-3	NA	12	CASRKGADTQYF
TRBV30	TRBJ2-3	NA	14	CAWSNSLFTDTQYF
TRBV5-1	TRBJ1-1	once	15	CASSLKAGDNTEAFF
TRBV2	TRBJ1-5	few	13	CASSEAREGFGHF
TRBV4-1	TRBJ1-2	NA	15	CASSQDRGPNYGYTF
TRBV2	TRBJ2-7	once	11	CASSGAYEQYF
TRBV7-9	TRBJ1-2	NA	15	CSSSPGRGPNYGYTF
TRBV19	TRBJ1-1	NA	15	CASSLWDTTNTEAFF
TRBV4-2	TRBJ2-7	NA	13	CASSQEQGYEQYF
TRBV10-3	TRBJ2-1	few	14	CAITSEGGFYEQFF
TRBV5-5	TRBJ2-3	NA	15	CASTYQGWGTDTQYF
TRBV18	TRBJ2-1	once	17	CASSRNLGQGLGDEQFF
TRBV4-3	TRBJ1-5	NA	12	CASEGGRQPQHF
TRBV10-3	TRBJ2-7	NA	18	CAISESEVGEVSSYEQYF
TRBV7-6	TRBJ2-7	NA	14	CASSSRTGSYEQYF
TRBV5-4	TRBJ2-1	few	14	CASHSGGAQNEQFF
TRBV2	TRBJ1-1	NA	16	CASSVGWTGMNTEAFF
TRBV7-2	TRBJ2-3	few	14	CASSLAGPTDTQYF